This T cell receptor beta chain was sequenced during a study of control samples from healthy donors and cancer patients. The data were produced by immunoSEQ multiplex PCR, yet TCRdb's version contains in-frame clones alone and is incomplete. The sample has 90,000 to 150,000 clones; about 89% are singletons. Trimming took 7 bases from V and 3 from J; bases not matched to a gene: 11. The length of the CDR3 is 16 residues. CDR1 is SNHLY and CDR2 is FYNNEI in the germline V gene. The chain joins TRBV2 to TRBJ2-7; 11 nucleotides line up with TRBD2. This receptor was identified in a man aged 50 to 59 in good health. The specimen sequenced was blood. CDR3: CASIFGGSGGGYEQYF. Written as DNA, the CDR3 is TGTGCCAGCATCTTTGGAGGTAGCGGGGGGGGCTACGAGCAGTACTTC.